Ten or more counts support the clone carrying this TCR beta chain. Its antigen is currently unknown. The data derive from a study of identical twins. General observations from the study: For cord blood, abundant beta clonotypes had fewer insertions, unlike memory repertoires, which showed none.

In TCRdb, the 5' RACE reads were re-called with MiXCR into one record per CDR3 protein. The table has around 510,000 distinct CDR3 sequences, roughly an eighth seen once. Germline V gene lookup returns CDR1 DFQATT and CDR2 SNEGSKA (reference sequence). The CDR3 spans 12 residues. The J segment lost 5 bases and the V segment lost 3 bases, leaving 1 base of the junction unmatched. These data also formed part of another study, on yellow fever vaccine responses in identical twins. Per that paper: Reports say the vaccine T cell response in twins looked partly convergent and partly personalized.

The clonotype comes from a woman aged 18-29 years in good health. Material: CD4+ T cells sorted from blood. The V and J genes are TRBV20-1 and TRBJ1-2; 9 bases align to TRBD1. This CDR3 is CSASGTGYGYTF. CDR3 DNA sequence: TGCAGTGCTAGCGGGACAGGGTATGGCTACACCTTC.